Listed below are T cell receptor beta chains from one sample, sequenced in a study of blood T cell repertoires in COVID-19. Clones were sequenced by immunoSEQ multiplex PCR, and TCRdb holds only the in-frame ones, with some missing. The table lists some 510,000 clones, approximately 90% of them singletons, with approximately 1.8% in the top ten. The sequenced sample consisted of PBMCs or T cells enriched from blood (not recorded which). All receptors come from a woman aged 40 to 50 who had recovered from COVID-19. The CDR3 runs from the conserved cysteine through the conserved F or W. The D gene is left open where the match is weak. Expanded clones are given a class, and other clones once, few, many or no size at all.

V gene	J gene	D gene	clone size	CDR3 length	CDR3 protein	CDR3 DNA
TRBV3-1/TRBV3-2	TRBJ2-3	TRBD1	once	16	CASSPGDRGMGDTQYF	TGTGCCAGCAGCCCCGGGGACAGGGGAATGGGAGATACGCAGTATTTT
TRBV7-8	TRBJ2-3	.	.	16	CASSLFSGLSTDTQYF	TGTGCCAGCAGCCTATTTTCGGGACTGAGCACAGATACGCAGTATTTT
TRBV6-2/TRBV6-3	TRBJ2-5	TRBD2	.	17	CASSTGISGRGQETQYF	TGTGCCAGCAGTACCGGTATTAGCGGGAGGGGCCAAGAGACCCAGTACTTC
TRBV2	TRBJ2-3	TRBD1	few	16	CASSVGASRGTDTQYF	TGTGCCAGCAGTGTCGGGGCGAGCAGGGGGACAGATACGCAGTATTTT
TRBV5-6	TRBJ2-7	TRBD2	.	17	CASSLDGGATGPYEQYF	TGTGCCAGCAGCTTGGACGGGGGGGCGACAGGCCCTTACGAGCAGTACTTC
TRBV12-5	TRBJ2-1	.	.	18	CASGLPESMEMVWNEQFF	TGTGCTAGTGGTTTGCCGGAGAGTATGGAGATGGTATGGAATGAGCAGTTCTTC
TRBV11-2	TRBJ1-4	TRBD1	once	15	CASSLGTGGDEKLFF	TGTGCCAGCAGCTTAGGGACAGGGGGCGATGAAAAACTGTTTTTT
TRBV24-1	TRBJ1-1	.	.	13	CATSDFLGAEAFF	TGTGCCACCAGTGATTTCCTAGGCGCTGAAGCTTTCTTT
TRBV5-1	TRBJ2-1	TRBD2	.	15	CASSFTRAGGSEQFF	TGCGCCAGCAGCTTTACTAGAGCGGGGGGATCGGAGCAGTTCTTC
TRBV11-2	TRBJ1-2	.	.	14	CASSLATGRDGYTF	TGTGCCAGCAGCTTAGCTACAGGGAGGGATGGCTACACCTTC
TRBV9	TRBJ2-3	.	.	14	CASSAPGGTDTQYF	TGTGCCAGCAGCGCCCCAGGGGGCACAGATACGCAGTATTTT
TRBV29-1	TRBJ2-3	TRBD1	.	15	CSGLTKDRTTDTQYF	TGCAGCGGCTTGACGAAGGACAGGACTACAGATACGCAGTATTTT
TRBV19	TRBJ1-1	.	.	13	CASSIGQNTEAFF	TGTGCCAGTAGTATCGGACAGAACACTGAAGCTTTCTTT
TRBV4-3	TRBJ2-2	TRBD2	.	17	CASSQDPAGMNTGELFF	TGCGCCAGCAGCCAAGATCCAGCGGGGATGAACACCGGGGAGCTGTTTTTT
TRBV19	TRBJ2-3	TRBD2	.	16	CASSKRLAERTDTQYF	TGTGCCAGTAGTAAGAGACTAGCGGAACGCACAGATACGCAGTATTTT
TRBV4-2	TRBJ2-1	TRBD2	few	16	CASSQDRTSGNNEQFF	TGTGCCAGCAGCCAAGATCGCACTAGCGGGAACAATGAGCAGTTCTTC
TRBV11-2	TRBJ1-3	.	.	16	CASSSRQWLSGNTIYF	TGTGCCAGCAGCTCCCGACAGTGGCTCTCTGGAAACACCATATATTTT
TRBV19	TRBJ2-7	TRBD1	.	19	CASSIYSSGTGALNYEQYF	TGTGCCAGTAGTATATACTCATCCGGGACAGGGGCACTAAACTACGAGCAGTACTTC
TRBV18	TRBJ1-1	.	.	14	CASSPQGTDSEAFF	TGTGCCAGCTCACCACAGGGGACGGACAGTGAAGCTTTCTTT
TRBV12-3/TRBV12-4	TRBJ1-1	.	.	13	CASSLRGGGEAFF	TGTGCCAGCAGTTTACGGGGAGGGGGTGAAGCTTTCTTT
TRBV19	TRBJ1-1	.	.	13	CASSISPGAEAFF	TGTGCCAGTAGTATAAGCCCCGGGGCTGAAGCTTTCTTT
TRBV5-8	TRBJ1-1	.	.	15	CASSLGVGENTEAFF	TGTGCCAGCAGCTTAGGTGTCGGGGAGAACACTGAAGCTTTCTTT
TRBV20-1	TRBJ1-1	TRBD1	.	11	CSARQGIMAFF	TGCAGTGCGAGACAGGGAATTATGGCTTTCTTT
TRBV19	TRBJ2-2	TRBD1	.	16	CASSLHTGGGTGELFF	TGTGCCAGTAGTCTTCACACAGGGGGCGGGACCGGGGAGCTGTTTTTT
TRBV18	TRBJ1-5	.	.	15	CASSNGGSSNQPQHF	TGTGCCAGCTCGAATGGGGGGAGTAGCAATCAGCCCCAGCATTTT
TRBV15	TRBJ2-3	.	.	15	CATSRGQASTDTQYF	TGTGCCACCAGCAGAGGCCAGGCAAGCACAGATACGCAGTATTTT
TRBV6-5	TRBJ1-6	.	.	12	CASGLRGSPLHF	TGTGCCAGCGGCCTCAGGGGCTCACCCCTCCACTTT
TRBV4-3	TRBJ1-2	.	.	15	CASSQDTGLWGGYTF	TGCGCCAGCAGCCAAGACACAGGCCTCTGGGGTGGCTACACCTTC
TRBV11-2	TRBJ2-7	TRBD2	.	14	CASRLLAGAYEQYF	TGTGCCAGCAGATTACTAGCGGGGGCCTACGAGCAGTACTTC
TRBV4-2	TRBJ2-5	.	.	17	CASSPEGRGAVGETQYF	TGTGCCAGCAGCCCAGAAGGCAGGGGAGCGGTCGGAGAGACCCAGTACTTC
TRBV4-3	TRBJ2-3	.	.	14	CASSQEVGDKRLHF	TGCGCCAGCAGCCAAGAGGTGGGGGACAAAAGATTACATTTT
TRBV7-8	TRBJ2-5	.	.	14	CASSLYGTQETQYF	TGTGCCAGCAGCTTATACGGGACTCAAGAGACCCAGTACTTC
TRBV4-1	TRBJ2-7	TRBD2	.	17	CASSPGLAGGSSYEQYF	TGCGCCAGCAGCCCGGGACTAGCGGGAGGGAGCTCCTACGAGCAGTACTTC
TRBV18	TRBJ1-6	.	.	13	CASSPRTEGALHF	TGTGCCAGCTCACCACGGACCGAGGGGGCCCTCCACTTT
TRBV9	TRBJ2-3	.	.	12	CASSVVLGTQYF	TGTGCCAGCAGCGTAGTACTAGGGACGCAGTATTTT
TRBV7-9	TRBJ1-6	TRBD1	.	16	CASSRWDSDYGSPLHF	TGTGCCAGCAGCCGATGGGACAGTGATTACGGTTCACCCCTCCACTTT
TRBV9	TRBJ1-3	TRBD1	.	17	CASSADDRAFSGNTIYF	TGTGCCAGCAGCGCAGACGACAGGGCCTTTAGTGGAAACACCATATATTTT
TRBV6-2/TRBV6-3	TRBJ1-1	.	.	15	CASSSRTTRDTEAFF	TGTGCCAGCAGTTCAAGGACAACAAGGGACACTGAAGCTTTCTTT
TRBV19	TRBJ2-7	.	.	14	CASSPNLGRYEQYF	TGTGCCAGTAGTCCAAACCTGGGGCGGTACGAGCAGTACTTC
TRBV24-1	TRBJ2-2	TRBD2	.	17	CATSDPTSGENTGELFF	TGTGCCACCAGTGACCCCACTAGCGGGGAGAACACCGGGGAGCTGTTTTTT
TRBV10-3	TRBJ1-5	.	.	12	CAISDRAQPQHF	TGTGCCATCAGTGATCGAGCTCAGCCCCAGCATTTT